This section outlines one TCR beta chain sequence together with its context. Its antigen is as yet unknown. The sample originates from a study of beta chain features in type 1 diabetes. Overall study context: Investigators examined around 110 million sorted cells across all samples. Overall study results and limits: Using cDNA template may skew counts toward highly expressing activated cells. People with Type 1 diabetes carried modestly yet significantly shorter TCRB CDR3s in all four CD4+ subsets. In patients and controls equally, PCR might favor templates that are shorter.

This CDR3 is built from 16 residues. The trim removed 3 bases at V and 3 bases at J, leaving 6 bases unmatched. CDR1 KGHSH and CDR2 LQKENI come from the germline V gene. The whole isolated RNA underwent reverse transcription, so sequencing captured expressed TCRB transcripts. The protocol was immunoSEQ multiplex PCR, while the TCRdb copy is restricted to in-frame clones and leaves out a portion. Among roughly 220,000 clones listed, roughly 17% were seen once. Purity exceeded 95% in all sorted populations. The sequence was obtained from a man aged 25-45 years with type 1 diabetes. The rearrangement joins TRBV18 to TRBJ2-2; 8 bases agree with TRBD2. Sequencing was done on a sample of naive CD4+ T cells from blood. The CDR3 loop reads CASSPPAGADTGELFF. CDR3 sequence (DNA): TGTGCCAGCTCACCTCCAGCGGGAGCGGACACCGGGGAGCTGTTTTTT.